This T cell receptor beta chain was retrieved from a study of T-cell memory formation after mild COVID-19. Study-wide points: Pre-infection memory carried some responding clones, suggesting that cross-reactive memory joined. The study found balanced CD4/CD8 in clones contracting day 15 to 85 and a CD4+ lean in later expanders.

This clonotype was observed at least ten times. Its antigen is unidentified. TCRdb passed the 5' RACE reads through MiXCR, listing each CDR3 protein once. This table has about half a million distinct CDR3 sequences, about 18% appearing once. Trimming removed 3 bases from V and 6 bases from J, with 7 bases in between. The CDR3 runs to 12 residues. Germline V gives CDR1 LGHDT, CDR2 YNNKEL (reference sequence). The material sequenced was PBMCs or a T cell subset sorted from them (not recorded which). The TCR originated in an adult woman who had mild COVID-19 (a few samples of this study predate the infection). Cell type and time point are not known. The V gene is TRBV3-1, the J gene TRBJ2-3; D remains ambiguous. DNA of the CDR3: TGTGCCAGCAGCCACACACGGGATACGCAGTATTTT. Translated: CASSHTRDTQYF.